Listed here are 11 T cell receptor beta chains from one sample, sequenced in a study of blood T cell repertoires in COVID-19 (TCRdb year 2020). Library method: the immunoSEQ multiplex PCR assay. The clones in this table, taken by TCRdb from immuneACCESS, are in-frame only. Not every clone is retained; where verified, under half of the shortfall comes from an unresolved V gene, and the cause of the rest is unknown. This sample holds 150,000 to 200,000 clones; roughly 90% were observed only once. Around 6.7% of the sample is held by the ten biggest clonotypes. The sequenced sample was PBMCs or T cells enriched from blood (not recorded which). The receptors here all came from a woman in her fifties or sixties who had recovered from COVID-19.

The rearrangement links TRBV3-1 (or the pseudogene TRBV3-2) to TRBJ2-4; the D gene is possibly TRBD2 (7 bases). The CDR3 spans 20 residues. Germline values: CDR1 LGHDT, CDR2 YNNKEL (reference sequence). Trimming took 0 bases from V and 0 from J, leaving 21 bases between them. The CDR3 DNA sequence: TGTGCCAGCAGCCAAGATCTGGGCGGGGGCCTATCTCTAGCCAAAAACATTCAGTACTTC. Protein: CASSQDLGGGLSLAKNIQYF.

The CDR3 sequence: CASRRTTPYNSPLHF. For the CDR3, the DNA is TGTGCCAGCAGGCGGACAACCCCCTATAATTCACCCCTCCACTTT. The chain uses TRBV2 and TRBJ1-6, with D perhaps TRBD1 (5 bases). The CDR3 is 15 amino acids. The germline V and J ends were trimmed by 6 bases and 2 bases, with 11 bases remaining between them. Germline V CDR1 and CDR2: SNHLY, FYNNEI. The full variable domain, rest sourced from reference TRBV2 and TRBJ1-6, is EPEVTQTPSHQVTQMGQEVILRCVPISNHLYFYWYRQILGQKVEFLVSFYNNEISEKSEIFDDQFSVERPDGSNFTLKIRSTKLEDSAMYFCASRRTTPYNSPLHFGNGTRLTVT.

The V gene is TRBV6-2 or TRBV6-3, the J gene TRBJ2-1, with D tentatively TRBD2 (5 bases). Germline lookup yields CDR1 MNHEY and CDR2 SVGEGT. CDR3 length equals 15 residues. The V end lost 4 bases, the J end lost 4 bases, and 14 bases lay between the germline ends. The CDR3 loop reads CASSSTITGYNEQFF. CDR3 sequence (DNA): TGTGCCAGCAGTTCAACCATCACGGGGTACAATGAGCAGTTCTTC.

This chain connects TRBV11-2 to TRBJ2-5; D gene uncertain. The ends were cut back, 3 bases at V and 2 bases at J, with 10 bases in the middle. The length of the CDR3 is 14 residues. Germline V lookup: CDR1 SGHAT, CDR2 FQNNGV. The CDR3 nucleotides read TGTGCCAGCAGCTTTCTTGCCAGTCAAGAGACCCAGTACTTC. It codes for CASSFLASQETQYF.

The genes are TRBV5-6 and TRBJ1-3; D gene unclear. The V gene's germline CDR1 is SGHDT and CDR2 YYEEEE. The V end lost 7 bases, the J end lost 0 bases, and 14 bases lay between the germline ends. CDR3 length equals 15 residues. The DNA for the CDR3 is TGTGCCAGCTACTCACGGAGGCTCTCTGGAAACACCATATATTTT. Amino acids: CASYSRRLSGNTIYF.

The rearrangement uses TRBV5-1 and TRBJ2-3, with D possibly TRBD2 on 6 matching bases. The CDR3 spans 14 residues. Germline CDR1 reads SGHRS; CDR2 reads YFSETQ. The V end lost 4 bases, the J end lost 2 bases, and 11 bases lay between the germline ends. The CDR3 sequence: CASSMTRITDTQYF. DNA for the CDR3: TGCGCCAGCAGCATGACTAGAATCACAGATACGCAGTATTTT. The full variable domain, in which reference TRBV5-1 and TRBJ2-3 provide the parts outside the CDR3, is KAGVTQTPRYLIKTRGQQVTLSCSPISGHRSVSWYQQTPGQGLQFLFEYFSETQRNKGNFPGRFSGRQFSNSRSEMNVSTLELGDSALYLCASSMTRITDTQYFGPGTRLTVL.

The V and J genes are TRBV6-4 and TRBJ1-1; 7 nucleotides agree with TRBD1. CDR3 length: 12 residues. Trimming at V came to 9 bases and at J to 1 base, leaving 2 bases not matched to a gene. Germline CDR1 is MRHNA and CDR2 is SNTAGT. The CDR3 bases are TGTGCCAGGACAGGGAGGAACACTGAAGCTTTCTTT. It encodes CARTGRNTEAFF.

The V and J genes are TRBV30 and TRBJ2-7; maybe TRBD2 (7 bases). CDR3 length equals 13 residues. The germline CDR1 and CDR2 sequences are GTSNPN and SVGIG (reference sequence). The V gene lost 1 base and the J gene lost 2 bases, with 9 bases spanning the gap. CDR3 loop: CAWSAGGPYEQYF. The DNA of the CDR3 is TGTGCCTGGAGTGCGGGGGGCCCCTACGAGCAGTACTTC.

A few counts support this clone. The chain joins TRBV9 to TRBJ2-5, with 10 bases matching TRBD2. The CDR3 spans 16 residues. V shed 3 bases, J shed 0 bases, and the junction held 5 bases outside the gene matches. Germline values: CDR1 SGDLS, CDR2 YYNGEE. The CDR3 sequence: CASSGSGGTYQETQYF. The CDR3 coding sequence is TGTGCCAGCAGCGGTAGCGGGGGGACTTACCAAGAGACCCAGTACTTC.

The chain uses TRBV5-3 and TRBJ1-3; D ambiguous. TRBV5-3 is an ORF, with its function uncertain. The length of the CDR3 is 15 residues. Trimming left V 1 base short and J 4 bases short, with 12 bases between. The CDR3, as DNA: TGTGCCAGAAGCTTGACAGATTCCTCGGGAAACACCATATATTTT. Protein sequence: CARSLTDSSGNTIYF.

The chain is built from TRBV6-5 and TRBJ1-5; 10 bases match TRBD1. Germline values: CDR1 MNHEY, CDR2 SVGAGI. The CDR3 is 14 residues long. With 4 bases clipped from V and 6 bases from J, the junction kept 3 bases outside the gene matches. CDR3 sequence reads: CASSWTGGSQPQHF. CDR3 nucleotide sequence: TGTGCCAGCAGTTGGACAGGGGGGAGTCAGCCCCAGCATTTT.